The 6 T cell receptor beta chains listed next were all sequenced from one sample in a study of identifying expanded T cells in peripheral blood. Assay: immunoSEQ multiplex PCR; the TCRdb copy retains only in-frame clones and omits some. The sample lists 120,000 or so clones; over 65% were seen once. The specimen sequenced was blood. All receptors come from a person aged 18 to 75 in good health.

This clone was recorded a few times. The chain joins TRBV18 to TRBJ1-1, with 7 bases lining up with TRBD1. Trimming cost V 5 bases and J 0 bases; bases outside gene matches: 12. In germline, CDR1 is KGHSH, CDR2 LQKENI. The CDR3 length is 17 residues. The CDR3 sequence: CASSGGTGARVNTEAFF. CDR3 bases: TGTGCCAGCTCAGGAGGAACAGGGGCCCGGGTGAACACTGAAGCTTTCTTT.

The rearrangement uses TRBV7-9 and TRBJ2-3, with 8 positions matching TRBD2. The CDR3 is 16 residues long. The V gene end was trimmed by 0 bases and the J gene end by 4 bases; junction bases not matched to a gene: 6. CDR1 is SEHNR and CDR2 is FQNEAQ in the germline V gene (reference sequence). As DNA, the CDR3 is TGTGCCAGCAGCTTAGCTGGGACTAGGGGGTCAGATACGCAGTATTTT. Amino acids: CASSLAGTRGSDTQYF.

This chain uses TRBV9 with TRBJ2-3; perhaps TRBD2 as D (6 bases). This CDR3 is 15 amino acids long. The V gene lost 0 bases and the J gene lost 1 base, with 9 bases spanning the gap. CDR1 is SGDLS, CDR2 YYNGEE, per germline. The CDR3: CASSVGSSGTDTQYF. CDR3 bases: TGTGCCAGCAGCGTAGGCTCTAGCGGCACAGATACGCAGTATTTT.

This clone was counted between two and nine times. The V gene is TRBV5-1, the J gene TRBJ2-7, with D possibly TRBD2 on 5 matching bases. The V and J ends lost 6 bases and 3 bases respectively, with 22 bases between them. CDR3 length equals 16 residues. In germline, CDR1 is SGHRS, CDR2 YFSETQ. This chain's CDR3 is CASNPDGQVDYYEQYF. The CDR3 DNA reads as TGCGCCAGCAACCCCGACGGTCAGGTCGACTACTACGAGCAGTACTTC.

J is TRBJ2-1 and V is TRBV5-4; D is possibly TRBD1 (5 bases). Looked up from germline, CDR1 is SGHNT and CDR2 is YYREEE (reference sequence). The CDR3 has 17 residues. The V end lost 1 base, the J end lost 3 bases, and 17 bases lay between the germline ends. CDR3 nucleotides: TGTGCCAGCAGCTTGAGGTCAGGGCTTATAGGCTACAATGAGCAGTTCTTC. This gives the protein CASSLRSGLIGYNEQFF.

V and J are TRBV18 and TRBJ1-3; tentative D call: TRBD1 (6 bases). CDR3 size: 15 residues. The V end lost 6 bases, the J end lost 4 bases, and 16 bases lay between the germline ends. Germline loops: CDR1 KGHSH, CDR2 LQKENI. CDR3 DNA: TGTGCCAGCTCCATGATGGGGGGCTCGGGAAACACCATATATTTT. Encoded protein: CASSMMGGSGNTIYF.